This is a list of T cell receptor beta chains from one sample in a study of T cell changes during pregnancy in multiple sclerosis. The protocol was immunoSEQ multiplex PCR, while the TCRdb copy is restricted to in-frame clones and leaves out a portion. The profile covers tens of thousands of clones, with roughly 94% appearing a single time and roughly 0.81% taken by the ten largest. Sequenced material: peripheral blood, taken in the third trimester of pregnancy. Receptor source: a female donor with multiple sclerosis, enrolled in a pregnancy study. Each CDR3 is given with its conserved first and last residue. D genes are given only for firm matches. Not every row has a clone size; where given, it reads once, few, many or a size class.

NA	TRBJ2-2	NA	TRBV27	TGTGCCAGCAGTTTAACTGCAGGGGTCGTCGGGGAGCTGTTTTTT	CASSLTAGVVGELFF
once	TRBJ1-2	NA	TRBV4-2	TGTGCCAGCAGCCAAGATCCAGGGATTGATGGCTACACCTTC	CASSQDPGIDGYTF
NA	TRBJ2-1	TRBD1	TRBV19	TGTGCCAGCTGGACAGGGGTTGGCGGGCAGTTCTTC	CASWTGVGGQFF
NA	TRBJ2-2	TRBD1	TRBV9	TGTGCCAGCAGCGTAGGGCACAGGGGGACGAGGGCTAAAGCCGGGGAGCTGTTTTTT	CASSVGHRGTRAKAGELFF
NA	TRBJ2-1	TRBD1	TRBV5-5	TGTGCCAGCAGCCAACCGGGACAGGCCTCGTACAATGAGCAGTTCTTC	CASSQPGQASYNEQFF
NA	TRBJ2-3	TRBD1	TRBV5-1	TGCGCCAGCAGCAGACAGGGAAGAGACACAGATACGCAGTATTTT	CASSRQGRDTDTQYF
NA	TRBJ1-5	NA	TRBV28	TGTGCCAGCAGTCTCAGAACCACAGGGACTCAGCCCCAGCATTTT	CASSLRTTGTQPQHF
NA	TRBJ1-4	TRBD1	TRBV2	TGTGCCAGCAGCATCGGACAGGCTAATGAAAAACTGTTTTTT	CASSIGQANEKLFF
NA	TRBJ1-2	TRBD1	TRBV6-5	TGTGCCAGCAGTTACCTGGGGACAGGGATACACTATGGCTACACCTTC	CASSYLGTGIHYGYTF
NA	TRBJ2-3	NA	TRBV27	TGTGCCAGCAGTTTATCGAACGGGGATACGCAGTATTTT	CASSLSNGDTQYF
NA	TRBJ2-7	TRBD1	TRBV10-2	TGCGCCAGCAGCCACCCTGGGACAGGCGATGGGGACGAGCAGTACTTC	CASSHPGTGDGDEQYF